The 31 T cell receptor beta chains reported below all come from one sample, sequenced in a study of T cells in localized non-small cell lung cancer (TCRdb year 2020). The library was generated by the immunoSEQ multiplex PCR assay. TCRdb limited this immuneACCESS table to in-frame rearrangements with V and J called. A share of clones is missing; checked studies link under half to unresolved V genes, and the rest is unexplained. Present in this sample are 70,000 to 85,000 clones, less than 85% of which were seen just once. 1.3% of the sample rests with the top ten. This specimen consisted of peripheral blood, obtained before any cancer treatment. The receptors stem from a female donor aged 60 or older with stage I lung adenocarcinoma.

The CDR3 DNA reads as TGTGCCAGCAGGCCCAGGGTCGCCGGGGAGCTGTTTTTT. It translates to CASRPRVAGELFF. V usage is TRBV6-5 and J usage is TRBJ2-2; D may be TRBD1 (5 bases). V was trimmed by 6 bases and J by 6 bases, leaving 11 bases between them. The CDR3 runs 13 residues. Germline-derived CDR1 and CDR2 are MNHEY and SVGAGI.

The chain has TRBV9 and TRBJ1-3, with TRBD1 identical over 7 bases. The CDR3 covers 16 residues. V trimming: 3 bases; J trimming: 0 bases; junction bases outside the gene matches: 6. Germline CDR1 reads SGDLS; CDR2 reads YYNGEE. CDR3 region: CASSGDRDLSGNTIYF. For the CDR3, the DNA is TGTGCCAGCAGCGGCGACAGGGATCTCTCTGGAAACACCATATATTTT.

The V call is TRBV19, the J call TRBJ1-2; D possibly corresponds to TRBD1 (5 bases). This CDR3 is built from 13 residues. The germline gives CDR1 LNHDA, CDR2 SQIVND (reference sequence). Trimming removed 6 bases from V and 4 bases from J, with 12 bases in between. The CDR3 DNA follows: TGTGCCAGTAGGGCTGACAGCCCCTATGGCTACACCTTC. It specifies CASRADSPYGYTF.

About this clone itself: The junction does not match germline at one end; this may be a read error. This chain uses TRBV5-1 with TRBJ1-5; maybe TRBD1 (5 bases). CDR3 length: 15 amino acids. Germline CDR1 and CDR2: SGHRS and YFSETQ. In nucleotides, the CDR3 is TGCGCCAGCAGCTCATGGGGGGGTAGCAATCGGCCCCAGCATTTT. The encoded protein is CASSSWGGSNRPQHF.

This rearrangement joins TRBV19 to TRBJ1-4; D ambiguous. The germline V gene has CDR1 LNHDA and CDR2 SQIVND (reference sequence). The V and J ends lost 3 bases and 4 bases respectively, with 9 bases between them. The CDR3 runs to 14 residues. This CDR3 is CASSIWGFNEKLFF. The CDR3 DNA follows: TGTGCCAGTAGTATTTGGGGATTTAATGAAAAACTGTTTTTT.

The J gene is TRBJ1-2, the V gene TRBV7-8; D uncertain. V was shortened by 0 bases and J by 2 bases, with 4 bases between the two germline ends. This CDR3 contains 13 residues. The germline CDR1 and CDR2 sequences are SGHVS and FQNEAQ. CDR3 sequence reads: CASSLAVNYGYTF. The CDR3 nucleotides are TGTGCCAGCAGCTTAGCAGTGAACTATGGCTACACCTTC.

The V call is TRBV7-2, the J call TRBJ1-5, with a weak D call TRBD1 (5 bases). This CDR3 is 13 amino acids long. The germline V gene encodes CDR1 SGHTA and CDR2 FQGNSA. Trimming stripped 8 bases from V and 4 bases from J, with 12 bases between. The CDR3 loop reads CASQGSPNQPQHF. The CDR3 region has the DNA TGTGCCAGCCAGGGCTCCCCTAATCAGCCCCAGCATTTT.

V gene TRBV11-2 combines with J gene TRBJ2-3; 10 bases fit TRBD2. CDR1 and CDR2 from the germline V gene are SGHAT and FQNNGV. V was pared by 5 bases and J by 4 bases, with 15 bases of the junction left unmatched. The CDR3 is made up of 18 amino acids. CDR3 region: CASSRRPQSGGAADTQYF. The DNA of the CDR3 is TGTGCCAGCAGCCGGAGACCTCAAAGCGGGGGGGCGGCAGATACGCAGTATTTT.

In its sample, this clone was seen once. The V gene is TRBV5-1, the J gene TRBJ1-2; 8 nucleotides align to TRBD1. CDR3 length: 15 residues. Germline loops: CDR1 SGHRS, CDR2 YFSETQ. V dropped 0 bases and J dropped 4; count of bases not matched to a gene: 5. As DNA, the CDR3 is TGCGCCAGCAGCTTGGGACAACAGGGGGTCTATGGCTACACCTTC. Its translation: CASSLGQQGVYGYTF.

This chain links TRBV6-1 with TRBJ2-2, with D perhaps given as TRBD1 or TRBD2 (6 bases each). The CDR3 runs 16 residues. The germline V and J ends were trimmed by 2 bases and 6 bases, with 16 bases remaining between them. Germline lookup yields CDR1 MNHNS and CDR2 SASEGT. This CDR3 is CASSERGGHVAGELFF. As DNA, the CDR3 is TGTGCCAGCAGTGAACGAGGGGGGCACGTGGCCGGGGAGCTGTTTTTT.

This clone was seen just once. The V and J genes are TRBV7-9 and TRBJ2-5; maybe TRBD2 (5 bases). The V gene's germline CDR1 is SEHNR and CDR2 FQNEAQ (reference sequence). V shed 1 base and J shed 9 bases, with 15 bases lying between them. The length of the CDR3 is 14 residues. Here the CDR3 reads CASSLGLGEGPQYF. Here the CDR3 DNA reads TGTGCCAGCAGCTTAGGCCTGGGAGAAGGCCCCCAGTACTTC.

V is TRBV4-2 and J is TRBJ2-5; TRBD2 agrees at 9 bases. From germline, CDR1 is LGHNA and CDR2 YNFKEQ. CDR3 length: 16 residues. J gave up 5 bases and V 0 bases, and 7 bases lay outside the gene matches. CDR3 DNA: TGTGCCAGCAGCCAAGAGACTAGCGGCTATCGGGAGACCCAGTACTTC. Its translation is CASSQETSGYRETQYF.

This clone was detected only once. The chain employs TRBV6-6 and TRBJ1-2; no reliable D call. Looked up from germline, CDR1 is MNHNY and CDR2 is SVGAGI (reference sequence). The CDR3 is 12 amino acids. V was shortened by 10 bases and J by 0 bases, with 9 bases between the two germline ends. The CDR3 DNA sequence: TGTGCCACTTCAGATCCTAACTATGGCTACACCTTC. Translation gives CATSDPNYGYTF.

This clone appeared a single time. The chain is built from TRBV7-9 and TRBJ1-1; the D is unclear. V was cut by 1 base and J by 3 bases, with 6 bases left in between. Per the germline V gene, CDR1 is SEHNR and CDR2 is FQNEAQ (reference sequence). The CDR3 length is 13 residues. In nucleotides, the CDR3 is TGTGCCAGCAGCTTAGAAGCCTACACTGAAGCTTTCTTT. As protein: CASSLEAYTEAFF.

The J gene is TRBJ1-5, the V gene TRBV7-9; weak D call: TRBD1 (5 bases). CDR1 and CDR2 (germline): SEHNR, FQNEAQ (reference sequence). CDR3 length equals 14 residues. Trimming left V 5 bases short and J 3 bases short, with 11 bases between. CDR3 loop: CASSRDGFNQPQHF. The CDR3 DNA follows: TGTGCCAGCAGCCGGGACGGGTTCAATCAGCCCCAGCATTTT.

The chain uses TRBV5-1 and TRBJ2-5, with TRBD2 matching 15 bases. Germline V CDR1 and CDR2: SGHRS, YFSETQ. V lost 4 bases, J lost 4 bases, and 5 bases stayed unmatched. This CDR3 contains 16 residues. The CDR3 sequence: CASSPWTSGGVETQYF. CDR3 in DNA: TGCGCCAGCAGCCCGTGGACTAGCGGGGGGGTAGAGACCCAGTACTTC.

The chain couples TRBV28 to TRBJ2-7; D not certain. The germline CDR1 and CDR2 sequences are MDHEN and SYDVKM. The V end lost 4 bases, the J end lost 9 bases, and 10 bases lay between the germline ends. The CDR3 covers 11 residues. This chain's CDR3 is CASSSRDWQYF. The CDR3 DNA reads TGTGCCAGCAGTTCTCGAGATTGGCAGTACTTC.

This chain uses TRBV19 with TRBJ1-5; D possibly corresponds to TRBD1 (5 bases). The CDR3 sequence is 15 residues long. V lost 6 bases to trimming and J lost 3 bases, with 15 bases between them. CDR1 is LNHDA, CDR2 SQIVND, per germline (reference sequence). The CDR3 DNA follows: TGTGCCAGTAGCAGACAGTCATTTAACAATCAGCCCCAGCATTTT. Amino acids: CASSRQSFNNQPQHF.

This clone has a count of ten or more. The CDR3 coding sequence is TGTGCCAGCAGCGTGGAGGGTCAAACCGGGGAGCTGTTTTTT. Protein sequence: CASSVEGQTGELFF. V is TRBV5-8 and J is TRBJ2-2, with a weak D call TRBD2 (6 bases). With 4 bases removed from V and 5 bases from J, the gap between germline ends came to 12 bases. CDR3 length: 14 amino acids. CDR1 and CDR2 from the germline V gene are SGHTS and YDEGEE.

The genes are TRBV29-1 and TRBJ2-6; D is possibly TRBD1 (6 bases). CDR3 length: 14 amino acids. The germline CDR1 and CDR2 sequences are SQVTM and ANQGSEA. V shed 4 bases and J shed 2 bases, with 9 bases lying between them. This chain's CDR3 is CSVAEGAGANVLTF. In DNA form, the CDR3 reads TGCAGCGTTGCAGAGGGGGCTGGGGCCAACGTCCTGACTTTC.

The genes are TRBV18 and TRBJ2-5; D perhaps matches TRBD1 (6 bases). This CDR3 comprises 14 residues. Germline assignment: CDR1 KGHSH and CDR2 LQKENI. Trimming shortened V by 3 bases and J by 3 bases, and 11 bases separated the two germline ends. The chain's CDR3 is CASSPWTEKETQYF. The DNA for the CDR3 is TGTGCCAGCTCACCTTGGACAGAAAAAGAGACCCAGTACTTC.

The J gene is TRBJ2-7, the V gene TRBV28, with D perhaps matching TRBD1 (6 bases). The CDR3 runs to 15 residues. From germline, CDR1 is MDHEN and CDR2 SYDVKM. Trimming cost V 1 base and J 2 bases, with 12 bases left between them. This chain's CDR3 is CASSLLQGPAYEQYF. In nucleotides, the CDR3 is TGTGCCAGCAGTTTATTACAGGGCCCCGCCTACGAGCAGTACTTC.

This chain uses TRBV2 with TRBJ2-5; 9 bases line up with TRBD2. This CDR3 region has 14 residues. Germline CDR1 and CDR2: SNHLY and FYNNEI. V shed 4 bases, J shed 5 bases, and the junction held 5 bases outside the gene matches. CDR3 residues: CASSVSGSGETQYF. The CDR3 bases are TGTGCCAGCAGTGTTAGCGGGAGTGGGGAGACCCAGTACTTC. The entire variable domain, with the rest obtained from reference TRBV2 and TRBJ2-5, is as follows: EPEVTQTPSHQVTQMGQEVILRCVPISNHLYFYWYRQILGQKVEFLVSFYNNEISEKSEIFDDQFSVERPDGSNFTLKIRSTKLEDSAMYFCASSVSGSGETQYFGPGTRLLVL.

The chain combines TRBV10-3 with TRBJ1-2; tentative D call: TRBD1 (5 bases). This CDR3 contains 14 residues. The V and J ends lost 0 bases and 4 bases respectively, with 9 bases between them. Germline CDR1 is ENHRY and CDR2 is SYGVKD. The CDR3 DNA sequence: TGTGCCATCAGTGAGTCTGGGGGGAGCTATGGCTACACCTTC. Protein: CAISESGGSYGYTF.

The chain uses TRBV18 and TRBJ2-1, with 9 positions matching TRBD2. CDR3 size: 14 residues. CDR1 KGHSH and CDR2 LQKENI come from the germline V gene. After removal of 3 bases from V and 9 bases from J, the junction contained 6 bases not matched to a gene. The CDR3 loop reads CASSPASGASEQFF. The DNA of the CDR3 is TGTGCCAGCTCACCGGCTAGCGGGGCTAGTGAGCAGTTCTTC. The complete variable domain, with remaining parts taken from reference TRBV18 and TRBJ2-1, reads NAGVMQNPRHLVRRRGQEARLRCSPMKGHSHVYWYRQLPEEGLKFMVYLQKENIIDESGMPKERFSAEFPKEGPSILRIQQVVRGDSAAYFCASSPASGASEQFFGPGTRLTVL.

This clone was seen once. J is TRBJ2-3 and V is TRBV10-1, with a possible D match to TRBD1 (6 bases). Looked up from germline, CDR1 is WNHNN and CDR2 is SYGVQD (reference sequence). V was clipped by 3 bases and J by 2 bases, with 9 bases between them. This CDR3 region has 14 residues. CDR3 region: CASSDRGSTDTQYF. The CDR3 DNA reads TGCGCCAGCAGTGATAGGGGGTCCACAGATACGCAGTATTTT.

The chain carries TRBV5-1 and TRBJ2-5; maybe TRBD1 (5 bases). Germline CDR1 SGHRS, CDR2 YFSETQ. With 4 bases removed from V and 5 bases from J, the gap between germline ends came to 18 bases. This CDR3 has 15 residues. The CDR3 DNA reads as TGCGCCAGCAGCCCAGCGCAAGGGGCAATGGAGACCCAGTACTTC. Translation gives CASSPAQGAMETQYF.

The rearrangement links TRBV28 to TRBJ1-2, with 8 bases aligning to TRBD1. Losses at the gene ends were 4 bases for V and 3 bases for J; bases not matched to a gene: 10. The CDR3 has 16 amino acids. Germline CDR1 and CDR2: MDHEN and SYDVKM. CDR3 residues: CASSSIGQGGYYGYTF. As DNA, the CDR3 is TGTGCCAGCAGTTCAATCGGACAGGGAGGGTACTATGGCTACACCTTC.

This clone appeared once. The chain uses TRBV19 and TRBJ1-5; D gene uncertain. The germline CDR1 and CDR2 sequences are LNHDA and SQIVND (reference sequence). The CDR3 sequence is 13 residues long. Between the trimmed V and J ends, which lost 3 bases and 6 bases, there was a span of 9 bases. The CDR3 bases are TGTGCCAGTAGTATTTCCACGGGTCAGCCCCAGCATTTT. This encodes CASSISTGQPQHF.

The genes are TRBV11-3 and TRBJ2-1; the D gene could be TRBD1 or TRBD2 (6 bases each). The CDR3 contains 15 residues. The V and J ends lost 6 bases and 1 base respectively, with 13 bases between them. The germline CDR1 and CDR2 sequences are SGHNT and YENEEA. CDR3 region: CASRPGGLSYNEQFF. CDR3 nucleotides: TGTGCCAGCAGGCCTGGGGGGCTATCCTACAATGAGCAGTTCTTC.

This CDR3 reads CASSLDGAGGRSNQPQHF. The DNA of the CDR3 is TGCGCCAGCAGCTTGGACGGGGCAGGGGGGAGAAGCAATCAGCCCCAGCATTTT. The chain uses TRBV5-1 and TRBJ1-5; 7 nucleotides line up with TRBD1. This CDR3 region has 18 residues. Germline loops: CDR1 SGHRS, CDR2 YFSETQ. V shed 0 bases and J 1 base; nucleotides not matched to a gene: 10. Full variable domain (remainder filled in from reference TRBV5-1 and TRBJ1-5): KAGVTQTPRYLIKTRGQQVTLSCSPISGHRSVSWYQQTPGQGLQFLFEYFSETQRNKGNFPGRFSGRQFSNSRSEMNVSTLELGDSALYLCASSLDGAGGRSNQPQHFGDGTRLSIL.